This section outlines one T cell receptor beta chain sequence together with its context. Its antigen remains unknown. The same CDR3 can be traced to other DNA sequences in this sample. TCRdb's table, derived via immunoSEQ multiplex PCR, lists solely in-frame clones and lacks some. The data contain about 29,000 clones, about 87% of them singletons. This sample was taken from a study of T cells in narcolepsy. Study observations and caveats: Healthy controls reportedly lacked the autoreactive clonotypes serially found in patients' blood. No autoreactive T cell clone sequences appeared in some memory CD4+ repertoires.

Germline V CDR1 and CDR2: MDHEN, SYDVKM. The CDR3 is 15 residues long. The V segment lost 6 bases and the J segment 8 bases; nucleotides outside the gene matches: 15. The rearrangement links TRBV28 to TRBJ1-2; 7 positions match TRBD1. The sequencing input was memory (CD45RA-) CD4+ T cells from blood. The TCR comes from a human donor in good health. The CDR3, as DNA: TGTGCCAGCAGCTTCCTGACAGGGTTCGGCTACGGCTACACCTTC. It encodes CASSFLTGFGYGYTF.